Shown below are 8 T cell receptor beta chains from a single sample sequenced in a study of T cell responses to AZD1222 COVID-19 vaccine. Libraries were prepared by immunoSEQ multiplex PCR; TCRdb keeps only in-frame clonotypes and omits some of them. The table has around 190,000 clones, 94% seen once. Sample: peripheral blood, taken 28 days after the second AZD1222 dose. All receptors come from an adult who received the AZD1222 COVID-19 vaccine.

J is TRBJ2-7 and V is TRBV12-3 or TRBV12-4; D is tentatively TRBD1 or TRBD2 (6 bases each). V lost 3 bases to trimming and J lost 11 bases, with 17 bases between them. CDR3 length equals 13 residues. The DNA of the CDR3 is TGTGCCAGCAGTTTGGCCGCGGGACAACGGGAGTACTTC. This sequence encodes CASSLAAGQREYF.

In the case of this clone: A read error may produce the germline difference seen at one junction end. The chain employs TRBV4-3 and TRBJ1-1; perhaps TRBD1 as D (6 bases). Germline CDR1 LGHNA, CDR2 YSLEER. The CDR3 runs to 13 residues. The DNA of the CDR3 is TGCGCCAGCAGCGAAGACAGGACACTTAAAGCTTTCTTT. Amino acid sequence: CASSEDRTLKAFF.

The chain links TRBV5-4 to TRBJ1-2; D possibly corresponds to TRBD1 (6 bases). This CDR3 region has 14 residues. Germline V gene sequence: CDR1 SGHNT, CDR2 YYREEE (reference sequence). V was pared by 0 bases and J by 4 bases, with 10 bases between. The CDR3 protein is CASSLAGARYGYTF. The CDR3 coding sequence is TGTGCCAGCAGCTTGGCAGGGGCCCGCTATGGCTACACCTTC. The full variable domain, with the rest looked up from reference TRBV5-4 and TRBJ1-2, is ETGVTQSPTHLIKTRGQQVTLRCSSQSGHNTVSWYQQALGQGPQFIFQYYREEENGRGNFPPRFSGLQFPNYSSELNVNALELDDSALYLCASSLAGARYGYTFGSGTRLTVV.

The chain couples TRBV7-2 to TRBJ2-3, with TRBD2 identical over 8 bases. The CDR3 consists of 15 residues. CDR1 and CDR2 from the germline V gene are SGHTA and FQGNSA. Trimming took 3 bases from V and 2 from J; bases not matched to a gene: 4. The CDR3 is CASSFRAGDTDTQYF. The CDR3 nucleotides read TGTGCCAGCAGCTTTCGAGCGGGGGACACAGATACGCAGTATTTT.

V usage is TRBV7-8 and J usage is TRBJ2-2; 9 positions agree with TRBD1. Germline V gene lookup returns CDR1 SGHVS and CDR2 FQNEAQ. Trimming removed 3 bases from V and 3 bases from J; junction bases left unmatched: 5. There are 16 residues in the CDR3. The CDR3, as DNA: TGTGCCAGCAGCTTCACGACAGGGGGTTACACCGGGGAGCTGTTTTTT. It is translated as CASSFTTGGYTGELFF.

This chain links TRBV5-4 with TRBJ1-1; D is possibly TRBD1 (5 bases). This CDR3 contains 14 residues. V lost 2 bases to trimming and J lost 4 bases, with 12 bases between them. The germline V gene has CDR1 SGHNT and CDR2 YYREEE (reference sequence). The CDR3 protein is CASSFSRDATEAFF. The CDR3 DNA is TGTGCCAGCAGCTTTTCGAGGGACGCCACTGAAGCTTTCTTT.

The V and J genes are TRBV27 and TRBJ1-2; TRBD1 aligns across 7 bases. CDR3 length equals 13 residues. Germline CDR1 is MNHEY and CDR2 is SMNVEV (reference sequence). After removal of 5 bases from V and 8 bases from J, the junction contained 8 bases not matched to a gene. The CDR3 loop reads CASSPRTGRGYTF. The CDR3 DNA is TGTGCCAGCAGTCCCCGGACAGGACGGGGCTACACCTTC.

The chain recombines TRBV15 with TRBJ2-7; D is unresolved. V was trimmed by 0 bases and J by 9 bases, leaving 21 bases between them. Germline lookup yields CDR1 LNHNV and CDR2 YYDKDF (reference sequence). CDR3 length equals 16 residues. The CDR3, as DNA: TGTGCCACCAGCAGAGATTCGCCCGGGCCCCGGATTGTGCAGTACTTC. Residues: CATSRDSPGPRIVQYF.